One sample yielded the 2 T cell receptor beta chains listed below, sequenced in a study of breast tumors, draining lymph nodes, adjacent tissues. TCRdb reprocessed the multiplex PCR reads with MiXCR, giving one entry per CDR3 protein. This sample has about 100,000 distinct CDR3 sequences; about 20% occur once, and the top ten carry more than 0.9%. Samples came from axillary lymph nodes draining the breast cancer. Sample: axillary lymph node tissue. All receptors derive from a female donor with breast cancer. Some clones in this sample may be carry-over from other donors' samples.

This clonotype was seen ten or more times. The rearrangement uses TRBV28 and TRBJ2-7; D might be TRBD1 (6 bases). Germline CDR1 reads MDHEN; CDR2 reads SYDVKM. Trimming pared 7 bases from V and 0 bases from J, leaving 10 bases between. The length of the CDR3 is 13 residues. CDR3 protein: CASTGQSSYEQYF. The CDR3 bases are TGTGCCAGCACCGGACAGAGCTCCTACGAGCAGTACTTC.

In regard to this clonotype: A much more abundant neighbour one base away suggests this may be a read error. J is TRBJ2-5 and V is TRBV19, with 8 bases aligning to TRBD1. The CDR3 runs 15 residues. CDR1 is LNHDA and CDR2 is SQIVND in the germline V gene (reference sequence). CDR3 protein: CVSSIGGQGRETQYF. CDR3 bases: TGTGTCAGTAGTATTGGAGGACAGGGAAGAGAGACCCAGTACTTC. Filled out from reference TRBV19 and TRBJ2-5, the complete variable domain reads DGGITQSPKYLFRKEGQNVTLSCEQNLNHDAMYWYRQDPGQGLRLIYYSQIVNDFQKGDIAEGYSVSREKKESFPLTVTSAQKNPTAFYLCVSSIGGQGRETQYFGPGTRLLVL.